The T cell receptor (beta chain) under discussion was sequenced for a study of technical replicates of blood from several donors. This CDR3 has 14 residues. Germline CDR1 is MGHRA and CDR2 is YSYEKL. V lost 1 base and J lost 4, with 10 bases in between. Assay: immunoSEQ multiplex PCR; the TCRdb copy retains only in-frame clones and omits some. The table shows about 93,000 clones, with 95% occurring only once. This receptor was obtained from a human donor in good health. The chain joins TRBV4-1 to TRBJ1-2; D is undetermined. The source material was T cells isolated from PBMCs. CDR3 bases: TGCGCCAGCAGCCAAGTTATTACGGGCTATGGCTACACCTTC. Encoded protein: CASSQVITGYGYTF.